This TCR beta chain was sequenced in a study of technical replicates of blood from several donors. Germline V lookup: CDR1 SGHDT, CDR2 YYEEEE. V gave up 4 bases and J gave up 0 bases; unmatched junction bases: 1. The length of the CDR3 is 14 residues. TCRdb's copy holds only in-frame clones and misses some; the assay was immunoSEQ multiplex PCR. The table records under 80,000 clones, roughly 90% of them present only once. Sequencing was done on a sample of PBMCs. The TCR sequence derives from a human donor in good health. Some clones in this sample may be carry-over from other donors' samples. The chain couples TRBV5-6 to TRBJ1-2; 9 nucleotides match TRBD1. CDR3 bases: TGTGCCAGCAGCCGGGACAGGGCTAACTATGGCTACACCTTC. Translated, it gives CASSRDRANYGYTF.